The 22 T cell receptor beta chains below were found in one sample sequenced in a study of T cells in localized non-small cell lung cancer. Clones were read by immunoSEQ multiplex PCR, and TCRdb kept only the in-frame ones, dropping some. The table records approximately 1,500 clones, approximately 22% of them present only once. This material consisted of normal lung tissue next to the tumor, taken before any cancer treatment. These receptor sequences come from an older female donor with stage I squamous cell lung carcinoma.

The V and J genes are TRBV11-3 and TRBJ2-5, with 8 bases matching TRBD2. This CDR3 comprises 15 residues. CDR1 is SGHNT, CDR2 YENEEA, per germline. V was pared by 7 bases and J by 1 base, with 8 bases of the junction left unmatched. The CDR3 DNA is TGTGCCAGCACCCGGGGGAGCGGGGGCCAAGAGACCCAGTACTTC. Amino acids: CASTRGSGGQETQYF. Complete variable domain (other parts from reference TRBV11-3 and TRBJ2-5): EAGVVQSPRYKIIEKKQPVAFWCNPISGHNTLYWYLQNLGQGPELLIRYENEEAVDDSQLPKDRFSAERLKGVDSTLKIQPAELGDSAVYLCASTRGSGGQETQYFGPGTRLLVL.

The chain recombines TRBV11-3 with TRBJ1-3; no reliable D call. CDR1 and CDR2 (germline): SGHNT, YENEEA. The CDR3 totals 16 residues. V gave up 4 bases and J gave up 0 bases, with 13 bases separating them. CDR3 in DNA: TGTGCCAGCAGCTCCGGACGGATGAGCTCTGGAAACACCATATATTTT. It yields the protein CASSSGRMSSGNTIYF.

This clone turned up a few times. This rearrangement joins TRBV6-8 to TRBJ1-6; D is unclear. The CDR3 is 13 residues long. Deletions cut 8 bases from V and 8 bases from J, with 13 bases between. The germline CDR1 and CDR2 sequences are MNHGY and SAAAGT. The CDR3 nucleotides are TGTGCCAGCGTCTCAAGCGGGGATTCACCCCTCCACTTT. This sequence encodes CASVSSGDSPLHF.

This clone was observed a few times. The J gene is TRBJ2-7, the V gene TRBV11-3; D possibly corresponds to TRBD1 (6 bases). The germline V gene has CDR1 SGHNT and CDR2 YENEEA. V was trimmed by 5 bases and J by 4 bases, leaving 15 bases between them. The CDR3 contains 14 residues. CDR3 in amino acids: CASSPQGPSYEQYF. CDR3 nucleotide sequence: TGTGCCAGCAGCCCACAGGGCCCCTCTTACGAGCAGTACTTC.

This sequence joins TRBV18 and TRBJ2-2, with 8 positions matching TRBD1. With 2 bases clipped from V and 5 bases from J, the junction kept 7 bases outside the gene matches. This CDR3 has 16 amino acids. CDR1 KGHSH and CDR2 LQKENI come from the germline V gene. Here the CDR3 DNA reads TGTGCCAGCTCACCAACTGGACAGGGAGGTACCGGGGAGCTGTTTTTT. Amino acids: CASSPTGQGGTGELFF.

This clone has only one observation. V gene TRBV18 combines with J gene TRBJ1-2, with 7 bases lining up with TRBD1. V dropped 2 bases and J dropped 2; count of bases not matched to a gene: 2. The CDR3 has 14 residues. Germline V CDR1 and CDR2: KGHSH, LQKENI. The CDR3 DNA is TGTGCCAGCTCACCAGACAGGGAAAACTATGGCTACACCTTC. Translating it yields CASSPDRENYGYTF.

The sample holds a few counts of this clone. The DNA of the CDR3 is TGCGCCAGCAGCCAAGAAATGGGGGGCGTTTGGTATGGCTACACCTTC. It translates to CASSQEMGGVWYGYTF. The rearrangement joins TRBV4-1 to TRBJ1-2, with D possibly matching TRBD1 (6 bases). Germline values: CDR1 MGHRA, CDR2 YSYEKL. CDR3 length: 16 residues. V was pared by 0 bases and J by 5 bases, with 16 bases between.

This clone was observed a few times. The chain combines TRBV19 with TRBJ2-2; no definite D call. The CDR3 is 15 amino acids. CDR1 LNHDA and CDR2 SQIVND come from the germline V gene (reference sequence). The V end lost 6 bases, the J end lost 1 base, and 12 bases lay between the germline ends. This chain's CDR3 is CASRLSVGNTGELFF. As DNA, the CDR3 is TGTGCCAGTAGGCTTTCTGTTGGGAACACCGGGGAGCTGTTTTTT.

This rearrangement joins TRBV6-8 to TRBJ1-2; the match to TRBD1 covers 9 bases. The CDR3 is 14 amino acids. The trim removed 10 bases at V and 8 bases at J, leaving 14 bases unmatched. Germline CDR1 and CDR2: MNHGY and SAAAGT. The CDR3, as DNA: TGTGCCAACAGAGGAACAGGGGGCGCGGGGGGCTACACCTTC. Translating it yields CANRGTGGAGGYTF.

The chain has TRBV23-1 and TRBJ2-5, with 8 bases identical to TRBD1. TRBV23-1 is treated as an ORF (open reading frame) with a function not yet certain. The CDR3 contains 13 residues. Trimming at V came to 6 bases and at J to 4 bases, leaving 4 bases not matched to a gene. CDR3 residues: CASSQGQGETQYF. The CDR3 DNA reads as TGCGCCAGCAGCCAAGGACAGGGAGAGACCCAGTACTTC.

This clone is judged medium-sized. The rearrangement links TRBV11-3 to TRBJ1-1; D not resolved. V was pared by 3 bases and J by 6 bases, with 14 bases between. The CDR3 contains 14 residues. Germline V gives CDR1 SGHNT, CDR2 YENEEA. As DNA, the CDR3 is TGTGCCAGCAGCTTGGGTTCTTGGACGGCTGAAGCTTTCTTT. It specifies CASSLGSWTAEAFF.

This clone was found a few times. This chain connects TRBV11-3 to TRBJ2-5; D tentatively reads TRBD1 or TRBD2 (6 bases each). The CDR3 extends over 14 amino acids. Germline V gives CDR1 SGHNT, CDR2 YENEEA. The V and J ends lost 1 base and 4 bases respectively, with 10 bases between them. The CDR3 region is CASSLGGAGETQYF. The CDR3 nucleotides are TGTGCCAGCAGCTTAGGGGGGGCAGGAGAGACCCAGTACTTC. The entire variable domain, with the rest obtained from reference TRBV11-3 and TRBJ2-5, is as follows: EAGVVQSPRYKIIEKKQPVAFWCNPISGHNTLYWYLQNLGQGPELLIRYENEEAVDDSQLPKDRFSAERLKGVDSTLKIQPAELGDSAVYLCASSLGGAGETQYFGPGTRLLVL.

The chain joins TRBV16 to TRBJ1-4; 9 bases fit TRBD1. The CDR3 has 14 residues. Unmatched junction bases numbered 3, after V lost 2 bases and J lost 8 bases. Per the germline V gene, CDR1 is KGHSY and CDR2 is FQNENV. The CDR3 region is CASSQQGQGEKLFF. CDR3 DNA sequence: TGTGCCAGCAGCCAACAGGGACAGGGAGAAAAACTGTTTTTT.

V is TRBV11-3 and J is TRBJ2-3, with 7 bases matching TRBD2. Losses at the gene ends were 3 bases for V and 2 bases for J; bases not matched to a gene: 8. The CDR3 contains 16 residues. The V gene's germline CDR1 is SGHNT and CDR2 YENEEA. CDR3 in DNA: TGTGCCAGCAGCTTGGGAGGGCTAGCGTTCACAGATACGCAGTATTTT. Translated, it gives CASSLGGLAFTDTQYF. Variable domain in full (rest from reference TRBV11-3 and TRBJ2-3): EAGVVQSPRYKIIEKKQPVAFWCNPISGHNTLYWYLQNLGQGPELLIRYENEEAVDDSQLPKDRFSAERLKGVDSTLKIQPAELGDSAVYLCASSLGGLAFTDTQYFGPGTRLTVL.

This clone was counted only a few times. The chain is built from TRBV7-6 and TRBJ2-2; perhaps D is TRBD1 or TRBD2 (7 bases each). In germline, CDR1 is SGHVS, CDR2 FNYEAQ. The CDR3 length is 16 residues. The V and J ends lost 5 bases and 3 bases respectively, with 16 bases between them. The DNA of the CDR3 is TGTGCCAGCAGCCCCCACAGGGGAGGGGACACCGGGGAGCTGTTTTTT. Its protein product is CASSPHRGGDTGELFF.

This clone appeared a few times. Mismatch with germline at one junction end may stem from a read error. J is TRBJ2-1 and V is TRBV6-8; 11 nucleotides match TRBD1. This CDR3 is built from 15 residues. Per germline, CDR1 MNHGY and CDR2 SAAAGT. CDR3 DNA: TGTGCCATCAGTGTGGGACAGGGGGGTAACAATGAGCAGTTCTTC. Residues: CAISVGQGGNNEQFF.

The CDR3 reads CASSPRDTDTQYF. CDR3 sequence (DNA): TGTGCCAGCAGTCCTCGGGACACAGATACGCAGTATTTT. The genes are TRBV6-8 and TRBJ2-3; possible D gene TRBD2, 5 bases. This CDR3 has 13 residues. Deletions cut 5 bases from V and 2 bases from J, with 8 bases between. Germline V lookup: CDR1 MNHGY, CDR2 SAAAGT.

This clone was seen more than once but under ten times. The CDR3 loop reads CAWSVSAIGRDTQYF. Written as DNA, the CDR3 is TGTGCCTGGAGTGTTTCGGCGATTGGGCGAGATACGCAGTATTTT. This chain links TRBV30 with TRBJ2-3; D gene ambiguous. The CDR3 loop spans 15 amino acids. Trimming took off 0 bases at V and 5 bases at J, with 15 bases between the two ends. CDR1 is GTSNPN and CDR2 is SVGIG in the germline V gene (reference sequence).

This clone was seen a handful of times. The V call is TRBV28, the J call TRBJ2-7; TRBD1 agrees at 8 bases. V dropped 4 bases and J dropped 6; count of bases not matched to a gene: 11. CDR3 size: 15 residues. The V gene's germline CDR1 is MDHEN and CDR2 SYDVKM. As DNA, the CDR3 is TGTGCCAGCAGTTCCCCCGCTACAGGGGGAGGCGAGCAGTACTTC. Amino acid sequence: CASSSPATGGGEQYF. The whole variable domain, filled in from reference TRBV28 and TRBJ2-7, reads DVKVTQSSRYLVKRTGEKVFLECVQDMDHENMFWYRQDPGLGLRLIYFSYDVKMKEKGDIPEGYSVSREKKERFSLILESASTNQTSMYLCASSSPATGGGEQYFGPGTRLTVT.

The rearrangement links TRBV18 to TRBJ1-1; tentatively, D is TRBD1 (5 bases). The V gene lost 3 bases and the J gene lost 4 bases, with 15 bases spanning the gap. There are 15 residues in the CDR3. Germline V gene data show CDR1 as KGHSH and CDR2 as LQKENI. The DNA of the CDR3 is TGTGCCAGCTCACCGGCGGGACCAGAGGGCACTGAAGCTTTCTTT. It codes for CASSPAGPEGTEAFF.

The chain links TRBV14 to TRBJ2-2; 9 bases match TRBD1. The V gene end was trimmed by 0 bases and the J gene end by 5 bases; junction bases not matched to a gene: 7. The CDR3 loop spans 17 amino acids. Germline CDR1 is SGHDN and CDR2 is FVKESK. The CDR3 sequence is CASSQDWGQGVTGELFF. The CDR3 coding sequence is TGTGCCAGCAGCCAAGATTGGGGACAGGGAGTGACCGGGGAGCTGTTTTTT.

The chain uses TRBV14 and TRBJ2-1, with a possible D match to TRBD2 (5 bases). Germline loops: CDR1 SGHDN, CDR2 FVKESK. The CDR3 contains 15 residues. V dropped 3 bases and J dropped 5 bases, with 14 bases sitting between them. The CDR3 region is CASSHLSGINNEQFF. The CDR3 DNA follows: TGTGCCAGCAGCCACCTCTCCGGGATTAACAATGAGCAGTTCTTC.